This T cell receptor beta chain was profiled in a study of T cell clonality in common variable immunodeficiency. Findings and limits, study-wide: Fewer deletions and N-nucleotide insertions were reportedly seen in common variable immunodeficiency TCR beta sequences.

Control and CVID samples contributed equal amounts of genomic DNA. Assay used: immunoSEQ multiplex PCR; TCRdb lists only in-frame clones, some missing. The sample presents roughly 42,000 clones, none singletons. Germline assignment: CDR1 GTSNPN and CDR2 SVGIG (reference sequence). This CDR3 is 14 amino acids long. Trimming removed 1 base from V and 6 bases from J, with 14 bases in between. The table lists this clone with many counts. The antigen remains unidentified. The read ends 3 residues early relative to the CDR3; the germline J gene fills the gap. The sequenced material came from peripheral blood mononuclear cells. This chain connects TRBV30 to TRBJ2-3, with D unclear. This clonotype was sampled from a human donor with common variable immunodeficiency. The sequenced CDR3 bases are TGTGCCTGGAGTGCCAACCTTCTAGAGGATACG. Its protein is CAWSANLLEDT. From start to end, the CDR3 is CAWSANLLEDTQYF.